This T cell receptor beta chain stems from a study of T cells in Graves' hyperthyroidism and ophthalmopathy. Regions amplified from RNA transcripts were the TCR beta CDR3 regions. RT-PCR in the first round (using the HTBI primer set) targeted the TCR CDR3. One entry per CDR3 protein, called by TCRdb with MiXCR from the multiplex PCR reads. The sample has roughly 510,000 distinct CDR3 sequences, around 20% seen once. Patients were excluded for uncontrolled infection, other autoimmune disease, pregnancy or lactation. Study outcomes and limitations: Ophthalmopathy got predicted by the model a median around 6.6 months before its onset.

This clonotype was recorded many times. Its antigen is undetermined. The sequence was obtained from a man aged 18 to 30 with Graves' hyperthyroidism. The sequencing sample was made of blood.

The CDR3 sequence: CASGGRANTEAFF. CDR3 bases: TGTGCCAGCGGAGGCAGAGCGAACACTGAAGCTTTCTTT. This rearrangement joins TRBV6-1 to TRBJ1-1; D gene ambiguous. Per germline, CDR1 MNHNS and CDR2 SASEGT. This CDR3 spans 13 amino acids. V dropped 8 bases and J dropped 1 base, with 11 bases sitting between them.